These 21 T cell receptor beta chains came from one sample sequenced in a study of T cells after yellow fever vaccination. TCRdb re-analysed the 5' RACE reads in MiXCR, keeping a single row per CDR3 protein. The table has about 310,000 distinct CDR3 sequences, around 3.9% seen once. The sample consisted of PBMCs, taken on the day of the yellow fever booster vaccination. The receptors come from a man aged 18 to 35 who received the YFV17D yellow fever vaccine.

The rearrangement joins TRBV7-8 to TRBJ2-2; unclear D gene. In germline, CDR1 is SGHVS, CDR2 FQNEAQ. The CDR3 totals 14 residues. Trimming took off 2 bases at V and 2 bases at J, with 6 bases between the two ends. CDR3 amino acids: CASSLSTNTGELFF. DNA of the CDR3: TGTGCCAGCAGCTTATCCACAAACACCGGGGAGCTGTTTTTT.

This clonotype was detected ten times or more. As DNA, the CDR3 is TGCAGTGCTAGTCGTGCGGGGTCCTCCTACGAGCAGTACTTC. Translation: CSASRAGSSYEQYF. This chain connects TRBV20-1 to TRBJ2-7; D might be TRBD2 (6 bases). The CDR3 extends over 14 amino acids. CDR1 is DFQATT and CDR2 is SNEGSKA in the germline V gene (reference sequence). V lost 3 bases and J 0 bases, leaving 12 bases between the germline ends.

This clonotype was counted ten times or more. The gene calls are TRBV15 and TRBJ1-2, with D perhaps TRBD1 (5 bases). There are 17 residues in the CDR3. Per the germline V gene, CDR1 is LNHNV and CDR2 is YYDKDF (reference sequence). The V end was cut by 0 bases, the J end by 6 bases, with 20 bases between. This CDR3 reads CATSRDRGGPPGDGYTF. Written as DNA, the CDR3 is TGTGCCACCAGCAGAGATAGGGGCGGCCCCCCCGGTGATGGCTACACCTTC.

This clonotype was counted ten times or more. This chain connects TRBV20-1 to TRBJ1-1, with D perhaps matching TRBD1 (6 bases). The CDR3 covers 16 residues. V was cut by 5 bases and J by 2 bases, with 21 bases left in between. CDR1 and CDR2 (germline): DFQATT, SNEGSKA (reference sequence). The CDR3, as DNA: TGCAGTGCTCGGGCCACAGGGTGGGTGGTAAACACTGAAGCTTTCTTT. Protein: CSARATGWVVNTEAFF.

The V gene is TRBV7-9, the J gene TRBJ2-3; the match to TRBD2 covers 9 bases. This CDR3 spans 16 amino acids. V shed 5 bases and J 0 bases; nucleotides not matched to a gene: 6. Looked up from germline, CDR1 is SEHNR and CDR2 is FQNEAQ (reference sequence). The DNA of the CDR3 is TGTGCCAGCAGCAAGACCCTAGCGGGGAGCACAGATACGCAGTATTTT. Translation: CASSKTLAGSTDTQYF.

The sample holds a few counts of this clonotype. This chain uses TRBV7-6 with TRBJ2-3, with 7 bases that match TRBD1. The germline V gene has CDR1 SGHVS and CDR2 FNYEAQ. The CDR3 covers 15 residues. The J segment lost 0 bases and the V segment lost 2 bases, leaving 2 bases of the junction unmatched. The CDR3 reads CASSLWTGSTDTQYF. The CDR3 DNA sequence: TGTGCCAGCAGCTTATGGACAGGTAGCACAGATACGCAGTATTTT.

There are many counts of this clonotype. The V and J genes are TRBV5-5 and TRBJ1-6; D call uncertain. CDR1 is SGHKS, CDR2 YYEKEE, per germline (reference sequence). The V end was cut by 1 base, the J end by 7 bases, with 9 bases between. The CDR3 sequence is 14 residues long. CDR3 in DNA: TGTGCCAGCAGCTTGACCGGCGGGAATTCACCCCTCCACTTT. This translates into CASSLTGGNSPLHF.

The sample holds many counts of this clonotype. The V gene is TRBV5-1, the J gene TRBJ2-1, with 9 nucleotides matching TRBD1. V was clipped by 4 bases and J by 7 bases; unmatched bases: 6. This CDR3 contains 14 residues. Germline V gene sequence: CDR1 SGHRS, CDR2 YFSETQ. CDR3 DNA: TGCGCCAGCAGCCTCCGGACAGGGGAGAATGAGCAGTTCTTC. This sequence encodes CASSLRTGENEQFF. Together with reference TRBV5-1 and TRBJ2-1, the CDR3 gives the full variable domain: KAGVTQTPRYLIKTRGQQVTLSCSPISGHRSVSWYQQTPGQGLQFLFEYFSETQRNKGNFPGRFSGRQFSNSRSEMNVSTLELGDSALYLCASSLRTGENEQFFGPGTRLTVL.

The chain combines TRBV7-2 with TRBJ2-6, with unresolved D. CDR1 and CDR2 (germline): SGHTA, FQGNSA. V was pared by 3 bases and J by 0 bases, with 12 bases between. The CDR3 contains 17 residues. CDR3 sequence reads: CASSFKYQSSGANVLTF. The CDR3 DNA follows: TGTGCCAGCAGCTTTAAATACCAGAGCTCTGGGGCCAACGTCCTGACTTTC.

This clonotype was detected ten times or more. J is TRBJ2-7 and V is TRBV27; maybe TRBD1 (5 bases). V lost 3 bases, J lost 2 bases, and 11 bases lay in between. Germline V gene data show CDR1 as MNHEY and CDR2 as SMNVEV (reference sequence). The length of the CDR3 is 14 residues. This CDR3 reads CASSFGADTYEQYF. The CDR3 region has the DNA TGTGCCAGCAGTTTTGGGGCAGACACCTACGAGCAGTACTTC.

This clonotype was counted a few times. The rearrangement links TRBV18 to TRBJ2-3; 9 nucleotides match TRBD1. Germline loops: CDR1 KGHSH, CDR2 LQKENI. The junction had 5 bases not matched to a gene; V was cut back by 3 bases and J by 1 base. The CDR3 runs 16 residues. The DNA for the CDR3 is TGTGCCAGCTCACCCGTCAGACAGGGGGGCACAGATACGCAGTATTTT. Translated: CASSPVRQGGTDTQYF.

The sample holds many counts of this clonotype. V and J are TRBV6-1 and TRBJ1-1; no definite D call. CDR1 and CDR2 (germline): MNHNS, SASEGT. V lost 2 bases and J 4 bases, leaving 11 bases between the germline ends. The CDR3 loop spans 14 amino acids. In DNA form, the CDR3 reads TGTGCCAGCAGTGAATACCGTACGGTCACTGAAGCTTTCTTT. Its translation: CASSEYRTVTEAFF.

This clonotype was counted only a few times. V is TRBV30 and J is TRBJ2-5; D is ambiguous. The V end was cut by 1 base, the J end by 3 bases, with 15 bases between. The germline V gene has CDR1 GTSNPN and CDR2 SVGIG (reference sequence). This CDR3 spans 15 amino acids. CDR3 DNA: TGTGCCTGGAGTGGGGGTCACCTCAGAAAAGAGACCCAGTACTTC. It specifies CAWSGGHLRKETQYF.

This clonotype was observed many times. The V call is TRBV4-1, the J call TRBJ2-7; D might be TRBD1 (5 bases). Germline values: CDR1 MGHRA, CDR2 YSYEKL. This CDR3 is built from 15 residues. Trimming removed 1 base from V and 3 bases from J, with 13 bases in between. As DNA, the CDR3 is TGCGCCAGCAGCCAAGGTGACAGTTCCGGCTACGAGCAGTACGTC. Translating gives CASSQGDSSGYEQYV.

This clonotype turned up a few times. The chain links TRBV2 to TRBJ1-3; D not resolved. V shed 1 base and J shed 5 bases, with 9 bases lying between them. The CDR3 sequence is 14 residues long. The germline gives CDR1 SNHLY, CDR2 FYNNEI. CDR3 sequence reads: CASSEGHRRNTIYF. The CDR3 coding sequence is TGTGCCAGCAGTGAAGGTCATCGAAGAAACACCATATATTTT.

This clonotype was detected only a few times. This sequence joins TRBV7-2 and TRBJ2-5; D is ambiguous. The CDR3 contains 15 residues. Trimming removed 1 base from V and 5 bases from J, with 14 bases in between. Germline V gene lookup returns CDR1 SGHTA and CDR2 FQGNSA. CDR3 loop: CASSLGLWGRETQYF. DNA of the CDR3: TGTGCCAGCAGCTTAGGGTTATGGGGTAGGGAGACCCAGTACTTC.

This clonotype was seen only a few times. The chain recombines TRBV15 with TRBJ2-5; the D gene is possibly TRBD2 (6 bases). This CDR3 spans 14 amino acids. From germline, CDR1 is LNHNV and CDR2 YYDKDF (reference sequence). V lost 3 bases and J lost 4, with 12 bases in between. CDR3: CATSRRRGGETQYF. The CDR3 DNA sequence: TGTGCCACCAGCAGGCGACGGGGAGGAGAGACCCAGTACTTC.

This clonotype occurred many times. This chain links TRBV5-1 with TRBJ2-3; 7 bases match TRBD1. Per the germline V gene, CDR1 is SGHRS and CDR2 is YFSETQ. The ends lost 7 bases at V and 0 bases at J; junction bases unmatched: 14. This CDR3 contains 17 residues. DNA of the CDR3: TGCGCCAGCCGCACCGCCACAGGGGCGGCTAGCACAGATACGCAGTATTTT. Amino acids: CASRTATGAASTDTQYF. The full variable domain, completed using reference TRBV5-1 and TRBJ2-3, is KAGVTQTPRYLIKTRGQQVTLSCSPISGHRSVSWYQQTPGQGLQFLFEYFSETQRNKGNFPGRFSGRQFSNSRSEMNVSTLELGDSALYLCASRTATGAASTDTQYFGPGTRLTVL.

The CDR3 DNA is TGTGCCAGCAGCCCCGGTAGAACCAACGTCCTGACTTTC. Amino acid sequence: CASSPGRTNVLTF. V and J are TRBV11-2 and TRBJ2-6; D is uncertain. Germline V gene sequence: CDR1 SGHAT, CDR2 FQNNGV. V was clipped by 5 bases and J by 8 bases, with 10 bases between them. The CDR3 runs to 13 residues.

This clonotype was recorded many times. V usage is TRBV7-2 and J usage is TRBJ1-4, with unresolved D. Trimming removed 5 bases at V and 2 bases at J, with 9 bases between. This CDR3 spans 14 amino acids. CDR1 and CDR2 (germline): SGHTA, FQGNSA. The DNA of the CDR3 is TGTGCCAGCAGCAGAAAGTGGACTAATGAAAAACTGTTTTTT. Translated: CASSRKWTNEKLFF. Full variable domain (missing parts from reference TRBV7-2 and TRBJ1-4): GAGVSQSPSNKVTEKGKDVELRCDPISGHTALYWYRQSLGQGLEFLIYFQGNSAPDKSGLPSDRFSAERTGGSVSTLTIQRTQQEDSAVYLCASSRKWTNEKLFFGSGTQLSVL.

This clonotype was observed many times. The chain links TRBV19 to TRBJ2-2; TRBD1 matches 7 bases. The V segment lost 7 bases and the J segment 6 bases; nucleotides outside the gene matches: 5. The germline V gene encodes CDR1 LNHDA and CDR2 SQIVND (reference sequence). This CDR3 is 13 amino acids long. The CDR3 spells CASTSTGPGELFF. DNA of the CDR3: TGTGCCAGTACCTCGACAGGGCCCGGGGAGCTGTTTTTT.